The clone carrying this T cell receptor (beta chain) turned up a few times. Its antigen is undetermined. With the ViraFEST assay, the study expanded antigen-specific CD4+ T cells using viral peptide pools, then sequenced them. Isolation of CD4+ T cells took place after around 10 days of culture. Vaccine recipients lacked prior SARS-CoV-2 infection and had negative nucleocapsid antibodies. It was on days 3 and 7 that half the medium was replaced with IL-2 medium. Profiled with immunoSEQ multiplex PCR; TCRdb holds only in-frame clones, not every one. The sample holds 55,000 or so clones, around 70% seen once. Trimming cost V 1 base and J 11 bases; bases outside gene matches: 7. This CDR3 spans 14 amino acids. Per germline, CDR1 LNHNV and CDR2 YYDKDF (reference sequence). The data were obtained in a study of vaccination effects on CD4 cells after COVID-19. About the research overall: Participants were vaccinated with two doses of either the BNT162b2 or mRNA-1273 vaccine.

The chain couples TRBV15 to TRBJ1-2, with TRBD1 identical over 10 bases. The sequenced sample was CD4+ T cells from PBMCs cultured with SARS-CoV-2 spike peptides, obtained before COVID-19 vaccination. The clonotype originates from a human donor who received a COVID-19 vaccine. The CDR3 reads CATSRAGQGKGYTF. CDR3 DNA sequence: TGTGCCACCAGCAGAGCGGGACAGGGGAAGGGTTACACCTTC.